This T cell receptor beta chain was sequenced in a study of shared clonotypes between healthy human individuals. Naive CD8 cells, CD45RO-negative and positively selected for CCR7, excluded terminally differentiated effector memory CD45RA+ cells. The protocol was immunoSEQ multiplex PCR, while the TCRdb copy is restricted to in-frame clones and leaves out a portion. The table shows hundreds of thousands of clones, with around 96% occurring only once. Germline CDR1 MNHEY, CDR2 SMNVEV (reference sequence). V dropped 5 bases and J dropped 2 bases, with 18 bases sitting between them. CDR3 length equals 16 residues.

The TCR originated in a woman in her twenties or thirties in good health. The J gene is TRBJ2-5, the V gene TRBV27; no firm D call. Source material: naive CD8+ T cells sorted from blood. CDR3: CASSHAPASEQETQYF. DNA of the CDR3: TGTGCCAGCAGTCATGCACCCGCGTCCGAACAAGAGACCCAGTACTTC.